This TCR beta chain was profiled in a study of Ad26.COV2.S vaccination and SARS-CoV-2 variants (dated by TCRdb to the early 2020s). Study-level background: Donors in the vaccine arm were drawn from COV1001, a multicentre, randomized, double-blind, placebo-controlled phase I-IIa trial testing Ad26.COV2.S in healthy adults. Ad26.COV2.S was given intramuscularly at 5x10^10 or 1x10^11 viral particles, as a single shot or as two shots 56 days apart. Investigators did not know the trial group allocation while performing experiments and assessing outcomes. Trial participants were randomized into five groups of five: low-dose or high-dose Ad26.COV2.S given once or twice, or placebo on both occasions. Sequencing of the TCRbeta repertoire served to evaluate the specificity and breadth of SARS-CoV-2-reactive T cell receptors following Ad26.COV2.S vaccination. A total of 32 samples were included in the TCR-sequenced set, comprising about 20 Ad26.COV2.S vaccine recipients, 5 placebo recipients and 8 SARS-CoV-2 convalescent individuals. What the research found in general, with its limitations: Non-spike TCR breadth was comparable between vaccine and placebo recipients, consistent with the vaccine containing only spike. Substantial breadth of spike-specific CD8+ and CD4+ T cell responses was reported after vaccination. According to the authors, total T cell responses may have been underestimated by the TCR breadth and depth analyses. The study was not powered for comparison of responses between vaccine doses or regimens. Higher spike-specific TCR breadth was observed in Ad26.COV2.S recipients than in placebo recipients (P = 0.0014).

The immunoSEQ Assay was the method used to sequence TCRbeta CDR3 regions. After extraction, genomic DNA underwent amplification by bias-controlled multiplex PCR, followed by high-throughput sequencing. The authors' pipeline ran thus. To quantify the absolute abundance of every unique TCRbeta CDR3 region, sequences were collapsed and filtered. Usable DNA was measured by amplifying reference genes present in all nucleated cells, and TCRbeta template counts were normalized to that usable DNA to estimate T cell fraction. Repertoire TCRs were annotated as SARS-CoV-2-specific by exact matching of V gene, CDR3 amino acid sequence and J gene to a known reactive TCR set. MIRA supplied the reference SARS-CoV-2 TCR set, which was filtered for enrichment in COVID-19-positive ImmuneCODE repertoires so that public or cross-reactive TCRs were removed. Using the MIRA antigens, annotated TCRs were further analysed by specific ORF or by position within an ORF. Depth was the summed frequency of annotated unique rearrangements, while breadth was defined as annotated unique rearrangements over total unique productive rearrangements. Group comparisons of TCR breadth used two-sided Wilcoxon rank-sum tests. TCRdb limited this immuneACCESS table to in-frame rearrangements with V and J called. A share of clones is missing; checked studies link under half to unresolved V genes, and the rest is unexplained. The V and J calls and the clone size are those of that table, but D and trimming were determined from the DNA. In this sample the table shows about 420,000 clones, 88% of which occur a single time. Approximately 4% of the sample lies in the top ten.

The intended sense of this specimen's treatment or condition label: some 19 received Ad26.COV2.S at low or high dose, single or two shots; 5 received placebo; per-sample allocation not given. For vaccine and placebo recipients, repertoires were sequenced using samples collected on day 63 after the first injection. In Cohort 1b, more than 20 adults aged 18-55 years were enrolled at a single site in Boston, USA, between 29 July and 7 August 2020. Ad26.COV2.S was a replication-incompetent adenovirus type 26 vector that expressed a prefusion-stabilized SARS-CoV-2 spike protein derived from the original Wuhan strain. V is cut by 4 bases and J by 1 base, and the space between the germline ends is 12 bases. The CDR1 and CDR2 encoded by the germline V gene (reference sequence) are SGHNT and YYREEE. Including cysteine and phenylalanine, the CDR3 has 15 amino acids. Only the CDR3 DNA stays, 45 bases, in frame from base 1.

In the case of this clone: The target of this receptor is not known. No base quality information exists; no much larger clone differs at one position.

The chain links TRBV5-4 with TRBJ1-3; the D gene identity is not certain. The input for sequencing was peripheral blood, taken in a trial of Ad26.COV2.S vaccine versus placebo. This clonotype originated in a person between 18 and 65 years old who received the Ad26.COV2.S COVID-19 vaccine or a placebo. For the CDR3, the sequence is CASSLGVESGNTIYF. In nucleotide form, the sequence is TGTGCCAGCAGCCTGGGAGTTGAATCTGGAAACACCATATATTTT.